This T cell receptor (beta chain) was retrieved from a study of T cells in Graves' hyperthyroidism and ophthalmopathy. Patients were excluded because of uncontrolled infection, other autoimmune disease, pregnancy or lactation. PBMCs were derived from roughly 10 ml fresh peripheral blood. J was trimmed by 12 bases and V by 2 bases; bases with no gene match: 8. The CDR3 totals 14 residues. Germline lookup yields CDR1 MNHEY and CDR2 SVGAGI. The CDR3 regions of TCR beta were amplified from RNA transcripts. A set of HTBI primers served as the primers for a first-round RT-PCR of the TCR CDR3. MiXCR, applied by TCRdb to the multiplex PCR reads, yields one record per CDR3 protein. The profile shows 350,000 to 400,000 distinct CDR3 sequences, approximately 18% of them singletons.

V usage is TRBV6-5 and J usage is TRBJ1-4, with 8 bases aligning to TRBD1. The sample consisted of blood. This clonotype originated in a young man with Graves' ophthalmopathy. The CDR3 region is CASSYGQGAMELFF. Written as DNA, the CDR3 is TGTGCCAGCAGTTACGGGCAGGGGGCTATGGAACTGTTTTTT.